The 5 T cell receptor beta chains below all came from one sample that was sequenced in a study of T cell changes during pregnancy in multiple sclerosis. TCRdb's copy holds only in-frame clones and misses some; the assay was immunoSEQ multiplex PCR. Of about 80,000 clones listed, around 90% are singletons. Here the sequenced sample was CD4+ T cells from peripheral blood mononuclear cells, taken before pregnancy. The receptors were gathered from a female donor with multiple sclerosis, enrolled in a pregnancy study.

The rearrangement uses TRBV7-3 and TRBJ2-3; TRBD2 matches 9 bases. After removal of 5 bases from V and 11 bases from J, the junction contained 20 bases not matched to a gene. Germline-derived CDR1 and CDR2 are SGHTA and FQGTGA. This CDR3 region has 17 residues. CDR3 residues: CASSPGGTSQTQKEQYF. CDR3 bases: TGTGCCAGCAGCCCCGGCGGGACTAGCCAAACCCAAAAGGAGCAGTATTTT. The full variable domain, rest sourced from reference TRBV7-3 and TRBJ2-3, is GAGVSQTPSNKVTEKGKYVELRCDPISGHTALYWYRQSLGQGPEFLIYFQGTGAADDSGLPNDRFFAVRPEGSVSTLKIQRTERGDSAVYLCASSPGGTSQTQKEQYFGPGTRLTVL.

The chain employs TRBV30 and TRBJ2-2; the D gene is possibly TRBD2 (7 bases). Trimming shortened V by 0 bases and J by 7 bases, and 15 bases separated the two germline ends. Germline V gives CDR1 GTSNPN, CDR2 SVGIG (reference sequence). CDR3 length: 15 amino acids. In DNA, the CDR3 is TGTGCCTGGAGTGTAGGGAGGGGGTATAACGGGGAGCTGTTTTTT. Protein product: CAWSVGRGYNGELFF. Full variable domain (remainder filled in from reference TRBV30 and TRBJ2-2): SQTIHQWPATLVQPVGSPLSLECTVEGTSNPNLYWYRQAAGRGLQLLFYSVGIGQISSEVPQNLSASRPQDRQFILSSKKLLLSDSGFYLCAWSVGRGYNGELFFGEGSRLTVL.

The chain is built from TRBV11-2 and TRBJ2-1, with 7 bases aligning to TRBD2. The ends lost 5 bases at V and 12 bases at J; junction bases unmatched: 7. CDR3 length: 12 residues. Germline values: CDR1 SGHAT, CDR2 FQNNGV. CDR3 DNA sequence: TGTGCCAGCAGCGTAACCGGGACTATGCAGTTCTTC. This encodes CASSVTGTMQFF.

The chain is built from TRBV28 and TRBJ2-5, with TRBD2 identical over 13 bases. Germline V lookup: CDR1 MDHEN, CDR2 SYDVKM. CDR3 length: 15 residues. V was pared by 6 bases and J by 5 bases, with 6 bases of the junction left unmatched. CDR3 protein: CASSTSGRGGETQYF. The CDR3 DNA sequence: TGTGCCAGCAGCACTAGCGGGAGGGGGGGGGAGACCCAGTACTTC.

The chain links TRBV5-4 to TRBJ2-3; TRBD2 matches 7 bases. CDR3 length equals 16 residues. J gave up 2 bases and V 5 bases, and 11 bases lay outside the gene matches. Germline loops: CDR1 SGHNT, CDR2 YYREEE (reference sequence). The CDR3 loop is CASSPGRMALTDTQYF. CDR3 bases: TGTGCCAGCAGTCCCGGGAGGATGGCCCTCACAGATACGCAGTATTTT.